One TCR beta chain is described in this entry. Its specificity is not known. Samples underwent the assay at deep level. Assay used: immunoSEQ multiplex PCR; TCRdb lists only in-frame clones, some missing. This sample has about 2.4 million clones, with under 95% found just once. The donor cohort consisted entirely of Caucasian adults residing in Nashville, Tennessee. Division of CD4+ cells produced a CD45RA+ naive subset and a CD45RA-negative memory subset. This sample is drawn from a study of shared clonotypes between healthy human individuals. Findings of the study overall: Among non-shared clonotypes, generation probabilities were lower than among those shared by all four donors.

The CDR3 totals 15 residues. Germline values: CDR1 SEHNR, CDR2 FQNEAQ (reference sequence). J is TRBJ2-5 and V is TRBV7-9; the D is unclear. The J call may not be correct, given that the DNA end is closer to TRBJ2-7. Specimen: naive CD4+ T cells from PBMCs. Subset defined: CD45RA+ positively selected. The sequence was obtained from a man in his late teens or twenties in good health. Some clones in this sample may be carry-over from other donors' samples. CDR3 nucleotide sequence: TGTGCCAGCAGCCTCGTTGGCAGCCGAACCGACGAGCAGTACTTC. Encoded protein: CASSLVGSRTDEQYF.